This T cell receptor (beta chain) was found in a study of cytomegalovirus exposure and HLA in healthy donors. Study-wide findings and caveats: The study carried out a later analysis of TCR beta sequences. It associated some 15,000 of them with specific HLA alleles at a false discovery rate of 0.05.

The table lists this clone with a few counts. The antigen is unknown. Germline V gene data show CDR1 as SEHNR and CDR2 as FQNEAQ (reference sequence). The trim removed 6 bases at V and 4 bases at J, leaving 11 bases unmatched. The CDR3 extends over 15 amino acids. Both 60 Vbeta primers and 13 Jbeta primers went into the PCR. Measured with immunoSEQ multiplex PCR; TCRdb has only the in-frame clones, and not every one. This sample has fewer than 150,000 clones, with just over 15% found just once. The TCR sequence derives from a woman under 30 in good health and CMV-seronegative. The V gene is TRBV7-9, the J gene TRBJ2-7; 8 bases are a match to TRBD1. The sequenced sample consisted of PBMCs. The CDR3 loop reads CASSQTRTGSYEQYF. As DNA, the CDR3 is TGTGCCAGCAGTCAAACGCGGACAGGGTCTTACGAGCAGTACTTC.